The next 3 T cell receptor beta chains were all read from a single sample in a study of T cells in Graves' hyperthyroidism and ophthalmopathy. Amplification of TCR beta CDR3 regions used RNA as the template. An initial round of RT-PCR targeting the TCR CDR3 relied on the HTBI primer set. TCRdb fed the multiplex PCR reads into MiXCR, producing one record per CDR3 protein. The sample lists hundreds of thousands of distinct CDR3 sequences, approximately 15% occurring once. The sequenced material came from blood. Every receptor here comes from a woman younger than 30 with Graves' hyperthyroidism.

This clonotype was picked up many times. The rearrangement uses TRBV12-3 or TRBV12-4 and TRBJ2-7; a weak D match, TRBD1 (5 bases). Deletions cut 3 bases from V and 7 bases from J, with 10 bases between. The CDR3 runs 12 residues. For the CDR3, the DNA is TGTGCCAGCAGTTTCCGCAGGGAAGAGCAGTACTTC. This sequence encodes CASSFRREEQYF.

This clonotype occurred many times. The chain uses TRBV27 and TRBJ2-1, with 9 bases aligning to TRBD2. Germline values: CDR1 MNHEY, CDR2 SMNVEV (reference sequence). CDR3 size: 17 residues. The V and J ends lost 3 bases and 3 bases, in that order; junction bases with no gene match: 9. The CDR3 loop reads CASSFLYSGRGYNEQFF. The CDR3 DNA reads TGTGCCAGCAGTTTCCTTTATAGCGGGAGAGGCTACAATGAGCAGTTCTTC.

The chain's CDR3 is CASSATGMFFYGYTF. The CDR3 DNA reads as TGTGCCAGCAGTGCTACAGGGATGTTTTTCTATGGCTACACCTTC. This sequence joins TRBV2 and TRBJ1-2, with D tentatively TRBD1 (6 bases). From germline, CDR1 is SNHLY and CDR2 FYNNEI. V was cut by 4 bases and J by 4 bases, with 16 bases left in between. CDR3 length: 15 residues. The whole variable domain, filled in from reference TRBV2 and TRBJ1-2, reads EPEVTQTPSHQVTQMGQEVILRCVPISNHLYFYWYRQILGQKVEFLVSFYNNEISEKSEIFDDQFSVERPDGSNFTLKIRSTKLEDSAMYFCASSATGMFFYGYTFGSGTRLTVV.